This TCR beta chain emerged from a study of Ad26.COV2.S vaccination and SARS-CoV-2 variants. Study background: Once or twice, 56 days apart, Ad26.COV2.S was delivered intramuscularly.

The repertoire was sequenced with immunoSEQ multiplex PCR; TCRdb's copy has only in-frame clones and lacks some. The sample lists nearly 400,000 clones, 89% occurring once. V was pared by 2 bases and J by 5 bases, with 7 bases of the junction left unmatched. Per germline, CDR1 MNHNY and CDR2 SVGAGI (reference sequence). This CDR3 comprises 16 residues. The treatment here: around 19 received Ad26.COV2.S at low or high dose, single or two shots; several received placebo; per-sample allocation not given. Samples analyzed were those drawn on day 63 after the first vaccine or placebo injection. Wuhan-strain spike was delivered by a replication-incompetent Ad26 vector.

This material consisted of peripheral blood, taken in a trial of Ad26.COV2.S vaccine versus placebo. The receptor comes from a person between 18 and 65 years old who received the Ad26.COV2.S COVID-19 vaccine or a placebo. The J gene is TRBJ1-5, the V gene TRBV6-6, with 9 positions matching TRBD1. CDR3 DNA sequence: TGTGCCAGCAGTTACGGTCTGGGACAGGGCCATCAGCCCCAGCATTTT. This codes for CASSYGLGQGHQPQHF.